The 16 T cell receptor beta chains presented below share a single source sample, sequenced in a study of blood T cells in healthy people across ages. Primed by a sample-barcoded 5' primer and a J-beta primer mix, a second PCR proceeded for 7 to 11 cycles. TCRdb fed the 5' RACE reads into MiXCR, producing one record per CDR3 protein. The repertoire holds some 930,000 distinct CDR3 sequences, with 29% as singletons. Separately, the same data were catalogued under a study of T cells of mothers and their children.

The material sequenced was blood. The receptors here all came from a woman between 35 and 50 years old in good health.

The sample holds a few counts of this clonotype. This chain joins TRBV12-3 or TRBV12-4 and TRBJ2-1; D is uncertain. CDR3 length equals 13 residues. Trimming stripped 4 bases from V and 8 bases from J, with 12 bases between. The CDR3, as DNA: TGTGCCAGCAGTTCATCAATGGGCTATGAGCAGTTCTTC. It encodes CASSSSMGYEQFF.

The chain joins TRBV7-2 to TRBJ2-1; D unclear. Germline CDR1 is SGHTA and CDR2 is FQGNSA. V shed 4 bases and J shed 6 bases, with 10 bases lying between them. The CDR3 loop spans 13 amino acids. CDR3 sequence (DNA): TGTGCCAGCAGCTCTCACAACGCCAATGAGCAGTTCTTC. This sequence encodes CASSSHNANEQFF. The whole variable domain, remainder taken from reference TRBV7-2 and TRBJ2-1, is GAGVSQSPSNKVTEKGKDVELRCDPISGHTALYWYRQSLGQGLEFLIYFQGNSAPDKSGLPSDRFSAERTGGSVSTLTIQRTQQEDSAVYLCASSSHNANEQFFGPGTRLTVL.

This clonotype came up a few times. CDR3 residues: CATLDRGSTDTQYF. The CDR3 DNA reads as TGTGCCACCCTCGACAGGGGGAGCACAGATACGCAGTATTTT. The rearrangement links TRBV10-3 to TRBJ2-3; 9 nucleotides align to TRBD1. The length of the CDR3 is 14 residues. The germline CDR1 and CDR2 sequences are ENHRY and SYGVKD. V gave up 10 bases and J gave up 0 bases; unmatched junction bases: 5.

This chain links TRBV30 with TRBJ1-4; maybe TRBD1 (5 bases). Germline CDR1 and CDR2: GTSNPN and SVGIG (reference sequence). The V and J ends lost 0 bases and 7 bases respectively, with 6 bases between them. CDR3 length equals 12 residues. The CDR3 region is CAWSVRGEKLFF. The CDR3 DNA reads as TGTGCCTGGAGTGTAAGGGGTGAAAAACTGTTTTTT.

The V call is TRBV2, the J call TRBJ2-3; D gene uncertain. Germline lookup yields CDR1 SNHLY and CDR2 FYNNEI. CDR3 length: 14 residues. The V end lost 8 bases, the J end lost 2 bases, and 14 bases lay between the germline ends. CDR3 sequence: CASGGGSHTDTQYF. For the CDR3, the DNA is TGTGCCAGCGGTGGTGGAAGCCACACAGATACGCAGTATTTT. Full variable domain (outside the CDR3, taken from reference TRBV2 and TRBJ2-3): EPEVTQTPSHQVTQMGQEVILRCVPISNHLYFYWYRQILGQKVEFLVSFYNNEISEKSEIFDDQFSVERPDGSNFTLKIRSTKLEDSAMYFCASGGGSHTDTQYFGPGTRLTVL.

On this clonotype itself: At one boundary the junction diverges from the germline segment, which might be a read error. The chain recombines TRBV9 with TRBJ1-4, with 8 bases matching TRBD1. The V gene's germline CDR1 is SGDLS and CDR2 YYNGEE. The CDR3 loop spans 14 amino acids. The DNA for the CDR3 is TGTGCCAGTAGCGGCCAGGGGGCGAATGAAAAACTGTTTTTT. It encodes CASSGQGANEKLFF.

In nucleotides, the CDR3 is TGTGCCAGCAGCCAAAACAGGGCCTACACCTTC. This gives the protein CASSQNRAYTF. The gene calls are TRBV3-1 and TRBJ1-2, with D possibly being TRBD1 (6 bases). V lost 2 bases and J lost 10, with 8 bases in between. The CDR3 totals 11 residues. Germline V CDR1 and CDR2: LGHDT, YNNKEL (reference sequence).

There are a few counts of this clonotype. The CDR3 DNA reads as TGTGCCAGCAGCACATTGGACAGGCCCTATAATTCACCCCTCCACTTT. Protein sequence: CASSTLDRPYNSPLHF. V gene TRBV7-8 combines with J gene TRBJ1-6, with 7 bases identical to TRBD1. This CDR3 spans 16 amino acids. With V trimmed by 5 bases and J by 2 bases, 6 bases remained unmatched. In germline, CDR1 is SGHVS, CDR2 FQNEAQ.

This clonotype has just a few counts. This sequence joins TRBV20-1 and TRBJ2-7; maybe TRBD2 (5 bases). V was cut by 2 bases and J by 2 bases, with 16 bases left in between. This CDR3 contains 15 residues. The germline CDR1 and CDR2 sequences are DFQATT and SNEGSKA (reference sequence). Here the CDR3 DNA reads TGCAGTGCTAGAATTTTAAGGCGGGCAGCCTACGAGCAGTACTTC. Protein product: CSARILRRAAYEQYF.

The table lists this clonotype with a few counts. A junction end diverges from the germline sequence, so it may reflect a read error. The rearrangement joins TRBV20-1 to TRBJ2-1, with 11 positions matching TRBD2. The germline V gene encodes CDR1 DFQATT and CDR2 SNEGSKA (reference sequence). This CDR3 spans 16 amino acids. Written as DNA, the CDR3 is TGCAATGCTAGAGATAGCGGGGGGGCGTACTACAATGAGCAGTTCTTC. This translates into CNARDSGGAYYNEQFF.

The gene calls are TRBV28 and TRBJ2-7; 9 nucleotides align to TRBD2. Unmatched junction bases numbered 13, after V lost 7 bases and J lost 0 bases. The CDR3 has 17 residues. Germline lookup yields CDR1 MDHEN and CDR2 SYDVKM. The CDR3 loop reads CASTLGASGAVSYEQYF. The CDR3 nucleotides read TGTGCCAGCACCCTCGGGGCTAGCGGGGCAGTCTCCTACGAGCAGTACTTC.

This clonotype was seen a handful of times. The CDR3 sequence: CASSPPPGLRTYNEQFF. In DNA form, the CDR3 reads TGTGCCAGTAGTCCACCGCCGGGACTGAGGACCTACAATGAGCAGTTCTTC. The genes are TRBV19 and TRBJ2-1; tentatively, D is TRBD2 (6 bases). The CDR3 extends over 17 amino acids. V was trimmed by 5 bases and J by 2 bases, leaving 19 bases between them. The germline CDR1 and CDR2 sequences are LNHDA and SQIVND (reference sequence). Full variable domain (remainder filled in from reference TRBV19 and TRBJ2-1): DGGITQSPKYLFRKEGQNVTLSCEQNLNHDAMYWYRQDPGQGLRLIYYSQIVNDFQKGDIAEGYSVSREKKESFPLTVTSAQKNPTAFYLCASSPPPGLRTYNEQFFGPGTRLTVL.

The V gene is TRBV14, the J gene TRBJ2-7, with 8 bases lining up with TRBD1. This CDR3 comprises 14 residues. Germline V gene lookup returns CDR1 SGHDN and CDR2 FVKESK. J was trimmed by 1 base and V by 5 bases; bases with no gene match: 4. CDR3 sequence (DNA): TGTGCCAGCAGCTCAGGGGGCCCTTCCTACGAGCAGTACTTC. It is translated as CASSSGGPSYEQYF. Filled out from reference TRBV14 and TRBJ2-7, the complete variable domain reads EAGVTQFPSHSVIEKGQTVTLRCDPISGHDNLYWYRRVMGKEIKFLLHFVKESKQDESGMPNNRFLAERTGGTYSTLKVQPAELEDSGVYFCASSSGGPSYEQYFGPGTRLTVT.

Written as DNA, the CDR3 is TGCAGTGCTAGATCAATGGCGGACAGGCTAGATACGCAGTATTTT. Residues: CSARSMADRLDTQYF. V gene TRBV20-1 combines with J gene TRBJ2-3, with 7 bases fitting TRBD1. The V and J ends lost 2 bases and 5 bases, in that order; junction bases with no gene match: 10. The CDR3 covers 15 residues. Germline values: CDR1 DFQATT, CDR2 SNEGSKA (reference sequence).

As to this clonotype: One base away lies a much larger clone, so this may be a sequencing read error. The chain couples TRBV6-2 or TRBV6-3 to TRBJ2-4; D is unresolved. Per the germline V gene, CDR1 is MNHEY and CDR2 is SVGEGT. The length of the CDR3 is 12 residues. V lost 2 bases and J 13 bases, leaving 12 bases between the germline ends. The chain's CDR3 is CASSYGVNEQYF. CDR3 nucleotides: TGTGCCAGCAGTTACGGGGTTAATGAGCAGTACTTC.

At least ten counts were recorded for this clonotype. CDR3 loop: CASTKAGGGFSYNEQFF. The CDR3 nucleotides read TGTGCCAGCACCAAGGCTGGCGGGGGGTTCTCCTACAATGAGCAGTTCTTC. The rearrangement uses TRBV6-2 or TRBV6-3 and TRBJ2-1; TRBD2 matches 8 bases. Trimming took 7 bases from V and 0 from J; bases not matched to a gene: 11. CDR1 is MNHEY, CDR2 SVGEGT, per germline. The CDR3 extends over 17 amino acids.